This T cell receptor (beta chain) was sequenced for a study of blood T cell repertoires in COVID-19. The CDR3 is 14 residues long. Germline CDR1 is MNHNS and CDR2 is SASEGT. Trimming took off 3 bases at V and 4 bases at J, with 12 bases between the two ends. The assay was immunoSEQ multiplex PCR, and TCRdb's table has in-frame clones only and misses some. The table lists about 160,000 clones, 88% of them singletons, with more than 6.5% in the top ten. This receptor was obtained from a woman in her forties or fifties who had recovered from COVID-19. The sequencing input was PBMCs or T cells enriched from blood (not recorded which). The chain couples TRBV6-1 to TRBJ1-2, with D uncertain. CDR3 bases: TGTGCCAGCAGTGATACCCTCCTAGCCTATGGCTACACCTTC. Its translation: CASSDTLLAYGYTF.